This is a list of T cell receptor beta chains from one sample in a study of OX40 agonist ivuxolimab in advanced cancers. This table comes from immunoSEQ multiplex PCR, and its TCRdb copy is limited to in-frame clones, with some not included. In the table there are under 90,000 clones, 90% of which are singletons. This specimen consisted of CD4+ or CD8+ T cells sorted from blood, obtained in a trial of the OX40 agonist ivuxolimab. The source of these receptors is an adult with an advanced solid tumor such as melanoma, head and neck, liver or kidney cancer. CDR3s include the opening cysteine and the closing phenylalanine or tryptophan. D genes are given only for firm matches. Not all rows give a size; the values are once, few, many and, for expanded clones, a class.

TRBD1	TRBV7-6	TRBJ2-7	NA	CASSLVLGGSSEQYF	TGTGCCAGCAGCTTAGTCCTAGGGGGCTCAAGCGAGCAGTACTTC
NA	TRBV18	TRBJ2-5	NA	CASSPMAMGETQYF	TGTGCCAGCTCACCAATGGCAATGGGCGAGACCCAGTACTTC
NA	TRBV10-2	TRBJ1-4	once	CASNRGPGEKLFF	TGCGCCAGCAATAGGGGACCCGGTGAAAAACTGTTTTTT
NA	TRBV4-1	TRBJ1-5	NA	CASSQRAGGNQPQHF	TGCGCCAGCAGCCAACGGGCAGGGGGCAATCAGCCCCAGCATTTT
NA	TRBV6-5	TRBJ2-7	NA	CASSYRGQNYEQYF	TGTGCCAGCAGTTACCGGGGGCAAAATTACGAGCAGTACTTC
NA	TRBV7-2	TRBJ1-2	NA	CASSLHWQGTYGYTF	TGTGCCAGCAGCTTACATTGGCAGGGGACCTATGGCTACACCTTC
TRBD2	TRBV7-3	TRBJ2-7	NA	CASSLAGGQQYF	TGTGCCAGCAGCTTAGCGGGGGGGCAGCAGTACTTC
NA	TRBV4-1	TRBJ2-7	once	CASSQGLPSNSYEQYF	TGCGCCAGCAGCCAAGGTCTGCCCTCGAACTCCTACGAGCAGTACTTC
TRBD2	TRBV7-2	TRBJ2-3	NA	CASLRLAGGLDTQYF	TGTGCCAGCTTGCGACTAGCGGGAGGGTTAGATACGCAGTATTTT
NA	TRBV20-1	TRBJ2-7	NA	CSGTSNYEQYF	TGCAGTGGTACCTCTAACTACGAGCAGTACTTC
NA	TRBV18	TRBJ2-1	NA	CASSGRDPGNEQFF	TGTGCCAGCTCAGGTCGGGACCCCGGGAATGAGCAGTTCTTC
TRBD1	TRBV19	TRBJ2-3	once	CASSLLAGGSSTDTQYF	TGTGCCAGTAGTCTCTTAGCAGGGGGCTCTAGCACAGATACGCAGTATTTT
NA	TRBV5-1	TRBJ2-7	NA	CASSLRGTAVYEQYF	TGCGCCAGCAGCCTCCGGGGGACAGCCGTTTACGAGCAGTACTTC
NA	TRBV7-3	TRBJ2-1	NA	CASSLGLYNEQFF	TGTGCCAGCAGCTTAGGGCTCTACAATGAGCAGTTCTTC
NA	TRBV9	TRBJ1-2	NA	CASSPSSMGTYGYTF	TGTGCCAGCAGCCCATCCTCCATGGGGACCTATGGCTACACCTTC
TRBD1	TRBV6-1	TRBJ2-7	NA	CAISTGTGAYEQYF	TGTGCCATCAGCACCGGGACAGGGGCGTACGAGCAGTACTTC
NA	TRBV16	TRBJ2-2	few	CASSQGRIQEELFF	TGTGCCAGCAGCCAGGGCAGGATTCAAGAGGAGCTGTTTTTT
NA	TRBV19	TRBJ2-7	NA	CASSMRGYEQYF	TGTGCCAGTAGTATGAGGGGGTACGAGCAGTACTTC
NA	TRBV6-4	TRBJ1-2	few	CASSDSPGYGYTF	TGTGCCAGCAGTGACTCTCCGGGGTATGGCTACACCTTC
NA	TRBV7-3	TRBJ2-5	NA	CASSLGLQETQYF	TGTGCCAGCAGCTTAGGGTTACAAGAGACCCAGTACTTC
NA	TRBV11-3	TRBJ2-7	NA	CASSFSYLGYEQYF	TGTGCCAGCAGCTTCTCCTACCTGGGCTACGAGCAGTACTTC
NA	TRBV10-1	TRBJ1-5	NA	CASSENSNQPQHF	TGCGCCAGCAGTGAGAATAGCAATCAGCCCCAGCATTTT